These 8 T cell receptor beta chains were all obtained from the same sample, sequenced in a study of T cell changes during pregnancy in multiple sclerosis. Measured with immunoSEQ multiplex PCR; TCRdb has only the in-frame clones, and not every one. The data show around 21,000 clones, roughly nine tenths seen once. The specimen comprised CD8+ T cells from peripheral blood mononuclear cells, sampled in the third trimester of pregnancy. These receptors were collected from a female donor in good health, enrolled as a control in a pregnancy study.

V is TRBV7-9 and J is TRBJ1-2; maybe TRBD1 (6 bases). Germline-derived CDR1 and CDR2 are SEHNR and FQNEAQ (reference sequence). The V gene lost 3 bases and the J gene lost 4 bases, with 12 bases spanning the gap. This CDR3 is 14 amino acids long. As DNA, the CDR3 is TGTGCCAGCAGCTTTTGGAGGGGGGGCTATGGCTACACCTTC. This encodes CASSFWRGGYGYTF. The whole variable domain, remainder taken from reference TRBV7-9 and TRBJ1-2, is DTGVSQNPRHKITKRGQNVTFRCDPISEHNRLYWYRQTLGQGPEFLTYFQNEAQLEKSRLLSDRFSAERPKGSFSTLEIQRTEQGDSAMYLCASSFWRGGYGYTFGSGTRLTVV.

J is TRBJ2-7 and V is TRBV7-9, with 7 bases fitting TRBD1. Germline lookup yields CDR1 SEHNR and CDR2 FQNEAQ (reference sequence). Trimming at V came to 5 bases and at J to 3 bases, leaving 7 bases not matched to a gene. This CDR3 comprises 14 residues. The CDR3 DNA is TGTGCCAGCAGCCACGGACAGGCCCTCTACGAGCAGTACTTC. As protein: CASSHGQALYEQYF.

This chain joins TRBV7-9 and TRBJ2-3; TRBD1 is a possible D gene (5 bases). This CDR3 region has 16 residues. Germline V lookup: CDR1 SEHNR, CDR2 FQNEAQ (reference sequence). V lost 5 bases and J 0 bases, leaving 15 bases between the germline ends. The CDR3 is CASSPVTGYSTDTQYF. The CDR3 bases are TGTGCCAGCAGCCCGGTTACAGGTTATAGCACAGATACGCAGTATTTT.

The CDR3 protein is CASSVGLGLSTYEQYF. CDR3 DNA: TGTGCCAGCAGCGTAGGGCTGGGACTTTCGACCTACGAGCAGTACTTC. This chain joins TRBV9 and TRBJ2-7; possible D gene TRBD2, 6 bases. The CDR3 runs to 16 residues. V was shortened by 0 bases and J by 2 bases, with 15 bases between the two germline ends. Germline V gene data show CDR1 as SGDLS and CDR2 as YYNGEE.

This rearrangement joins TRBV27 to TRBJ2-7; 7 bases map to TRBD1. In germline, CDR1 is MNHEY, CDR2 SMNVEV (reference sequence). The junction had 7 bases not matched to a gene; V was cut back by 6 bases and J by 2 bases. There are 14 residues in the CDR3. The CDR3 sequence: CASSPTGATYEQYF. CDR3 nucleotides: TGTGCCAGCAGCCCAACAGGGGCGACCTACGAGCAGTACTTC.

V is TRBV27 and J is TRBJ2-3, with 8 bases matching TRBD2. V trimming: 3 bases; J trimming: 6 bases; junction bases outside the gene matches: 5. Germline V CDR1 and CDR2: MNHEY, SMNVEV (reference sequence). The CDR3 is made up of 14 amino acids. The CDR3 here is CASSFGRVGDTQYF. The DNA for the CDR3 is TGTGCCAGCAGTTTCGGGAGGGTTGGGGATACGCAGTATTTT.

The rearrangement joins TRBV5-5 to TRBJ2-7; D gene ambiguous. The V end was cut by 1 base, the J end by 3 bases, with 20 bases between. Germline-derived CDR1 and CDR2 are SGHKS and YYEKEE (reference sequence). This CDR3 spans 17 amino acids. CDR3 in DNA: TGTGCCAGCAGCTTGTTCCCGAGCAGGCCGAAGCTCTACGAGCAGTACTTC. Its translation is CASSLFPSRPKLYEQYF.

The J gene is TRBJ2-7, the V gene TRBV28; a weak D match, TRBD1 (6 bases). Germline V gives CDR1 MDHEN, CDR2 SYDVKM. The V end was cut by 6 bases, the J end by 2 bases, with 29 bases between. CDR3 length equals 19 residues. CDR3 region: CASRLREGEAFLGAYEQYF. CDR3 DNA sequence: TGTGCCAGCAGACTTCGAGAGGGGGAAGCTTTTCTGGGCGCCTACGAGCAGTACTTC.